This TCR beta chain was sequenced in a study of OX40 agonist ivuxolimab in advanced cancers. The wider study: The patients received ivuxolimab by intravenous route every 2 weeks at 0.01 to 10 mg/kg.

Repertoires were generated with immunoSEQ multiplex PCR, while TCRdb's copy carries only in-frame clones and drops some. The data contain 60,000 to 70,000 clones, over 70% of them singletons. Study results and limitations: CD4+ and CD8+ blood T cells expanded clonally by week 6 at 0.1 to 3.0 mg/kg.

Drawing of blood for sampling happened at baseline, at cycle 4 day 1, and at cycle 7 day 1. As for this clone: Its antigen is as yet unknown.

The V end was cut by 3 bases, the J end by 4 bases, with 9 bases between. CDR3 length: 13 amino acids. Looked up from germline, CDR1 is LNHDA and CDR2 is SQIVND (reference sequence). The receptor's source is an adult with an advanced solid tumor such as melanoma, head and neck, liver or kidney cancer. The chain is built from TRBV19 and TRBJ1-1, with D tentatively TRBD1 (5 bases). Sequences were derived from CD4+ or CD8+ T cells sorted from blood, sampled in a trial of the OX40 agonist ivuxolimab. The CDR3 is CASSIGGGTEAFF. The CDR3, as DNA: TGTGCCAGTAGTATTGGGGGGGGCACTGAAGCTTTCTTT.